Sequencing of this T cell receptor beta chain was carried out in a study of T cell responses to AZD1222 COVID-19 vaccine. About this clone itself: The target antigen is unknown.

Study observations and caveats: Of the AZD1222 recipients, only 5 to 7 were seropositive at baseline. No repertoire was sampled before or during the peak T cell response, only after it.

The protocol was immunoSEQ multiplex PCR, while the TCRdb copy is restricted to in-frame clones and leaves out a portion. The sample holds over 150,000 clones, 85% to 90% seen once. The CDR3 is 15 residues long. The J segment lost 6 bases and the V segment lost 5 bases, leaving 10 bases of the junction unmatched. Looked up from germline, CDR1 is LNHDA and CDR2 is SQIVND (reference sequence). This rearrangement joins TRBV19 to TRBJ2-1; TRBD2 matches at 7 bases. The TCR sequence derives from an adult in good health. This specimen was peripheral blood, taken on day 0 of AZD1222 vaccination. The CDR3 spells CASSAEGLILNEQFF. In DNA form, the CDR3 reads TGTGCCAGTAGTGCAGAGGGACTAATCCTCAATGAGCAGTTCTTC.